This TCR beta chain appears in the sequencing data of a study of blood T cells in healthy people across ages. Across the whole study: There was about one barcoded beta molecule captured by template switching per two T cells.

A J-beta primer mix and a sample-barcoded 5' primer were used in a second PCR of roughly 6 to 11 cycles. TCRdb recomputed calls from the 5' RACE reads with MiXCR, one row per CDR3 protein. The sample lists around 1,000,000 distinct CDR3 sequences, around 25% occurring once. Germline CDR1 reads MNHEY; CDR2 reads SVGAGI. The CDR3 loop spans 15 amino acids. With regard to this clonotype: A read error may account for a junction end that differs from germline.

This sample also belongs to another study, concerning T cells of mothers and their children.

Sequencing was carried out using blood. V is TRBV6-5 and J is TRBJ2-2, with TRBD1 as a possible D gene (5 bases). This TCR came from a girl aged 2 to 9 in good health. CDR3: CASNRRHSNTGELFF. The CDR3 DNA reads as TGTGCGAGCAACAGGCGCCACTCGAACACCGGGGAGCTGTTTTTT.